The sequence of this T cell receptor beta chain was determined in a study of blood T cell repertoires in COVID-19. In the study's own analysis: Amplification with reference gene primers provided the estimates of nucleated cell counts. Clones were sequenced by immunoSEQ multiplex PCR, and TCRdb holds only the in-frame ones, with some missing. The V and J calls and clone size were taken over from that table, and D and trimming were inferred from the DNA. The table records hundreds of thousands of clones, roughly 90% of them present only once. This CDR3 region has 16 residues. Germline loops: CDR1 SGHNT, CDR2 YYREEE (reference sequence). The V segment lost 5 bases and the J segment 4 bases; nucleotides outside the gene matches: 6.

The sequence was collected from a woman aged 25 to 45 with acute or convalescent COVID-19. Sequencing was carried out using peripheral blood. The chain is built from TRBV5-4 and TRBJ2-1; 13 bases fit TRBD2. DNA of the CDR3: TGTGCCAGCAGTAGGACTAGCGGGAGAAGTTACAATGAGCAGTTCTTC. Translated, it gives CASSRTSGRSYNEQFF. Variable domain in full (rest from reference TRBV5-4 and TRBJ2-1): ETGVTQSPTHLIKTRGQQVTLRCSSQSGHNTVSWYQQALGQGPQFIFQYYREEENGRGNFPPRFSGLQFPNYSSELNVNALELDDSALYLCASSRTSGRSYNEQFFGPGTRLTVL.